This entry lists 2 T cell receptor beta chains sequenced from one sample in a study of Graves' ophthalmopathy and Graves' hyperthyroidism. For repertoire sequencing, the TCR beta CDR3 regions were amplified from RNA transcripts. In the first round, RT-PCR was carried out with HTBI primers, and a multiplex PCR formed the second round. MiXCR, run by TCRdb on the multiplex PCR reads, gives a single entry per CDR3 protein. Among roughly 1.1 million distinct CDR3 sequences listed, about 36% were seen once. Source material: peripheral blood or thyroid tissue (not recorded which). The origin of the receptors is an adult man with Graves' hyperthyroidism.

This clonotype was counted at least ten times. The J gene is TRBJ1-2, the V gene TRBV7-2, with D maybe TRBD1 (6 bases). V was shortened by 5 bases and J by 5 bases, with 12 bases between the two germline ends. CDR1 and CDR2 from the germline V gene are SGHTA and FQGNSA. CDR3 length: 13 amino acids. CDR3 nucleotides: TGTGCCAGCAGCCTAGACAGGACTTATGGCTACACCTTC. This translates into CASSLDRTYGYTF.

The chain carries TRBV20-1 and TRBJ2-5; D is possibly TRBD2 (6 bases). Germline-derived CDR1 and CDR2 are DFQATT and SNEGSKA (reference sequence). Trimming took off 0 bases at V and 3 bases at J, with 11 bases between the two ends. This CDR3 spans 14 amino acids. The CDR3 loop reads CSARDLGGKETQYF. In DNA, the CDR3 is TGCAGTGCTAGAGATCTTGGCGGGAAAGAGACCCAGTACTTC.